This passage covers 24 T cell receptor beta chains from one sample sequenced in a study of Tregs in tolerant kidney transplant recipients. Profiled with immunoSEQ multiplex PCR; TCRdb holds only in-frame clones, not every one. The sample holds roughly 80,000 clones; around 93% are singletons and the top ten take approximately 0.33%. Sequenced material: Tregs from blood, taken before the transplant. These receptors originate from a human donor who received a combined kidney and bone marrow transplant.

This clone was seen only a few times. The CDR3 region has the DNA TGTGCCACCAGCAGAGATGGCCGGGCGGGTACACAGTTCTTC. Its protein is CATSRDGRAGTQFF. The chain has TRBV15 and TRBJ2-1, with D tentatively TRBD2 (5 bases). The germline V gene encodes CDR1 LNHNV and CDR2 YYDKDF (reference sequence). This CDR3 has 14 residues. Between the trimmed V and J ends, which lost 0 bases and 13 bases, there was a span of 16 bases.

The gene calls are TRBV18 and TRBJ2-1, with 7 nucleotides matching TRBD1. CDR1 is KGHSH, CDR2 LQKENI, per germline. There are 13 residues in the CDR3. V was pared by 4 bases and J by 9 bases, with 6 bases of the junction left unmatched. The CDR3 protein is CASSQTGQTEQFF. The CDR3 DNA reads as TGTGCCAGCTCACAGACGGGACAGACTGAGCAGTTCTTC.

The chain uses TRBV28 and TRBJ1-5, with D perhaps matching TRBD1 (6 bases). The CDR3 totals 16 residues. The V gene's germline CDR1 is MDHEN and CDR2 SYDVKM. V lost 5 bases, J lost 3 bases, and 17 bases lay in between. The CDR3 DNA reads as TGTGCCAGCAGTCCCGGGGGGCAGGGATACAATCAGCCCCAGCATTTT. Translating gives CASSPGGQGYNQPQHF.

Comment on this clone: Other nucleotide sequences from this sample produce the same CDR3. This chain links TRBV7-2 with TRBJ1-1; no reliable D call. Per the germline V gene, CDR1 is SGHTA and CDR2 is FQGNSA. V was cut by 4 bases and J by 3 bases, with 15 bases left in between. This CDR3 has 15 amino acids. The CDR3 loop is CASSYRVGWDTEAFF. As DNA, the CDR3 is TGTGCCAGCAGCTACCGGGTGGGCTGGGACACTGAAGCTTTCTTT.

The V gene is TRBV28, the J gene TRBJ1-2; TRBD1 matches at 7 bases. J lost 6 bases, V lost 5 bases, and 9 bases had no gene match. This CDR3 comprises 14 residues. CDR1 and CDR2 (germline): MDHEN, SYDVKM. The CDR3 region has the DNA TGTGCCAGCAGTCGTACCCAGGGGGGTCATGGCTACACCTTC. Amino acids: CASSRTQGGHGYTF.

The chain couples TRBV2 to TRBJ1-2, with D hard to call. CDR1 and CDR2 from the germline V gene are SNHLY and FYNNEI. Trimming cost V 0 bases and J 2 bases, with 16 bases left between them. CDR3 length: 17 residues. In DNA form, the CDR3 reads TGTGCCAGCAGTGAAGCCCCGGCGTGGCAGACCAACTATGGCTACACCTTC. It codes for CASSEAPAWQTNYGYTF.

The rearrangement uses TRBV9 and TRBJ1-2, with a weak D call TRBD1 (5 bases). This CDR3 contains 15 residues. The germline CDR1 and CDR2 sequences are SGDLS and YYNGEE. V lost 3 bases to trimming and J lost 0 bases, with 12 bases between them. Written as DNA, the CDR3 is TGTGCCAGCAGCGGTGGCAGGGAGACTAACTATGGCTACACCTTC. This codes for CASSGGRETNYGYTF.

The rearrangement joins TRBV6-1 to TRBJ1-1, with D tentatively TRBD1 (5 bases). V lost 4 bases, J lost 5 bases, and 17 bases lay in between. CDR1 is MNHNS, CDR2 SASEGT, per germline. This CDR3 is 15 amino acids long. CDR3 loop: CASSGGWTSGTEAFF. CDR3 coding DNA: TGTGCCAGCAGTGGTGGTTGGACATCTGGAACTGAAGCTTTCTTT.

The rearrangement links TRBV5-1 to TRBJ2-7; D not certain. CDR1 is SGHRS and CDR2 is YFSETQ in the germline V gene. The V and J ends lost 0 bases and 6 bases respectively, with 7 bases between them. The CDR3 consists of 12 residues. The CDR3 DNA reads as TGCGCCAGCAGCTTGGGCTATGGCGAGCAGTACTTC. This sequence encodes CASSLGYGEQYF.

This clone was detected only once. The rearrangement links TRBV25-1 to TRBJ2-7; D possibly corresponds to TRBD2 (6 bases). The germline V and J ends were trimmed by 3 bases and 2 bases, with 14 bases remaining between them. This CDR3 is 15 amino acids long. Germline lookup yields CDR1 MGHDK and CDR2 SYGVNS. This chain's CDR3 is CASSDGTRGTYEQYF. The CDR3 nucleotides are TGTGCCAGCAGTGACGGGACTCGGGGGACCTACGAGCAGTACTTC.

This clone was counted a single time. This sequence joins TRBV19 and TRBJ2-3; TRBD2 might be the D (5 bases). The CDR3 totals 15 residues. The germline V gene encodes CDR1 LNHDA and CDR2 SQIVND (reference sequence). Trimming pared 7 bases from V and 0 bases from J, leaving 14 bases between. The chain's CDR3 is CASTSAGVSTDTQYF. CDR3 DNA: TGTGCCAGTACCTCCGCCGGGGTGAGCACAGATACGCAGTATTTT.

This chain uses TRBV6-6 with TRBJ1-2; D call uncertain. The CDR3 consists of 14 residues. V was cut by 1 base and J by 4 bases, with 10 bases left in between. Germline V gene data show CDR1 as MNHNY and CDR2 as SVGAGI (reference sequence). This CDR3 reads CASSYWQTSYGYTF. CDR3 coding DNA: TGTGCCAGCAGTTACTGGCAGACCTCCTATGGCTACACCTTC.

J is TRBJ2-3 and V is TRBV16, with D tentatively TRBD2 (6 bases). Germline loops: CDR1 KGHSY, CDR2 FQNENV. The ends were cut back, 1 base at V and 5 bases at J, with 19 bases in the middle. The CDR3 sequence is 17 residues long. CDR3 nucleotides: TGTGCCAGCAGCCAATGGCGACTAGAAGATTTAGGAGATACGCAGTATTTT. As protein: CASSQWRLEDLGDTQYF.

The chain has TRBV2 and TRBJ2-1; D is perhaps TRBD2 (5 bases). The CDR3 is 14 amino acids. Per the germline V gene, CDR1 is SNHLY and CDR2 is FYNNEI. V lost 8 bases and J 9 bases, leaving 20 bases between the germline ends. The CDR3 DNA reads as TGTGCCAGCCAGGACGTGGGGAGCCAGAGTGAGCAGTTCTTC. Translating gives CASQDVGSQSEQFF. The full variable domain, its missing parts supplied by reference TRBV2 and TRBJ2-1, is EPEVTQTPSHQVTQMGQEVILRCVPISNHLYFYWYRQILGQKVEFLVSFYNNEISEKSEIFDDQFSVERPDGSNFTLKIRSTKLEDSAMYFCASQDVGSQSEQFFGPGTRLTVL.

This rearrangement joins TRBV4-2 to TRBJ2-7; 8 bases align to TRBD2. The CDR3 has 15 amino acids. Per the germline V gene, CDR1 is LGHNA and CDR2 is YNFKEQ. V gave up 4 bases and J gave up 2 bases; unmatched junction bases: 7. The CDR3 here is CASSPLGRGAYEQYF. The CDR3 DNA reads TGTGCCAGCAGCCCACTCGGGCGGGGGGCCTACGAGCAGTACTTC.

The rearrangement links TRBV10-1 to TRBJ2-7, with 7 bases identical to TRBD2. Trimming at V came to 5 bases and at J to 0 bases, leaving 4 bases not matched to a gene. This CDR3 comprises 14 residues. Germline V lookup: CDR1 WNHNN, CDR2 SYGVQD (reference sequence). CDR3 in amino acids: CASSPSGSSYEQYF. The CDR3 DNA reads as TGCGCCAGCAGTCCTAGCGGTAGCTCCTACGAGCAGTACTTC.

The V gene is TRBV4-1, the J gene TRBJ2-1, with TRBD2 identical over 13 bases. Per germline, CDR1 MGHRA and CDR2 YSYEKL. The CDR3 covers 20 residues. Trimming cost V 4 bases and J 0 bases; bases outside gene matches: 12. CDR3 sequence: CASSPLAGGKFGASYNEQFF. CDR3 sequence (DNA): TGCGCCAGCAGCCCACTAGCGGGAGGGAAGTTTGGGGCCTCCTACAATGAGCAGTTCTTC.

This chain uses TRBV5-1 with TRBJ2-2; 7 bases align to TRBD2. The V segment lost 3 bases and the J segment 7 bases; nucleotides outside the gene matches: 9. The CDR3 has 15 amino acids. Per the germline V gene, CDR1 is SGHRS and CDR2 is YFSETQ. CDR3 DNA sequence: TGCGCCAGCAGCTCCTCGGGAGGCGTTAACGGGGAGCTGTTTTTT. Its protein product is CASSSSGGVNGELFF.

The V and J genes are TRBV9 and TRBJ1-3; the D gene is possibly TRBD1 (5 bases). This CDR3 comprises 15 residues. V lost 2 bases to trimming and J lost 8 bases, with 17 bases between them. Germline CDR1 SGDLS, CDR2 YYNGEE. CDR3 sequence reads: CASSVGTEGMDTIYF. The DNA for the CDR3 is TGTGCCAGCAGCGTCGGGACCGAGGGAATGGACACCATATATTTT.

This chain uses TRBV7-2 with TRBJ2-7; 9 bases map to TRBD2. Germline trimming cut 5 bases from V and 3 bases from J; bases unmatched to any gene: 5. The CDR3 is 14 residues long. Germline lookup yields CDR1 SGHTA and CDR2 FQGNSA. The CDR3 sequence: CASSASSGVYEQYF. The CDR3 nucleotides read TGTGCCAGCAGCGCCTCTAGCGGGGTCTACGAGCAGTACTTC.

The chain uses TRBV18 and TRBJ1-2; possibly TRBD1 for D (5 bases). V was trimmed by 5 bases and J by 2 bases, leaving 15 bases between them. There are 15 residues in the CDR3. Germline lookup yields CDR1 KGHSH and CDR2 LQKENI. This CDR3 is CASSKTVSSNYGYTF. CDR3 in DNA: TGTGCCAGCTCAAAGACAGTTTCCTCAAACTATGGCTACACCTTC.

This clone was seen more than once but under ten times. The CDR3 DNA is TGTGCCACCAGCAGATCGGGGACAGGGGTCCAAGAGACCCAGTACTTC. It is translated as CATSRSGTGVQETQYF. The gene calls are TRBV15 and TRBJ2-5; 10 bases agree with TRBD1. The CDR3 consists of 16 residues. The J segment lost 1 base and the V segment lost 2 bases, leaving 4 bases of the junction unmatched. Germline lookup yields CDR1 LNHNV and CDR2 YYDKDF (reference sequence).

This chain joins TRBV7-8 and TRBJ2-1; TRBD2 matches 10 bases. The CDR3 spans 16 residues. V lost 5 bases to trimming and J lost 4 bases; unmatched junction nucleotides: 8. Looked up from germline, CDR1 is SGHVS and CDR2 is FQNEAQ. In DNA, the CDR3 is TGTGCCAGCAGCCCCCCCCGGACTAGCGGATACAATGAGCAGTTCTTC. Its translation is CASSPPRTSGYNEQFF. The full variable domain, with the rest looked up from reference TRBV7-8 and TRBJ2-1, is GAGVSQSPRYKVAKRGQDVALRCDPISGHVSLFWYQQALGQGPEFLTYFQNEAQLDKSGLPSDRFFAERPEGSVSTLKIQRTQQEDSAVYLCASSPPRTSGYNEQFFGPGTRLTVL.

The J gene is TRBJ1-4, the V gene TRBV6-6; possible D gene TRBD1, 5 bases. Germline V gene lookup returns CDR1 MNHNY and CDR2 SVGAGI (reference sequence). The ends were cut back, 2 bases at V and 6 bases at J, with 10 bases in the middle. The CDR3 length is 14 residues. CDR3 region: CASSYRGGDEKLFF. The CDR3 coding sequence is TGTGCCAGCAGTTACAGGGGAGGGGATGAAAAACTGTTTTTT.